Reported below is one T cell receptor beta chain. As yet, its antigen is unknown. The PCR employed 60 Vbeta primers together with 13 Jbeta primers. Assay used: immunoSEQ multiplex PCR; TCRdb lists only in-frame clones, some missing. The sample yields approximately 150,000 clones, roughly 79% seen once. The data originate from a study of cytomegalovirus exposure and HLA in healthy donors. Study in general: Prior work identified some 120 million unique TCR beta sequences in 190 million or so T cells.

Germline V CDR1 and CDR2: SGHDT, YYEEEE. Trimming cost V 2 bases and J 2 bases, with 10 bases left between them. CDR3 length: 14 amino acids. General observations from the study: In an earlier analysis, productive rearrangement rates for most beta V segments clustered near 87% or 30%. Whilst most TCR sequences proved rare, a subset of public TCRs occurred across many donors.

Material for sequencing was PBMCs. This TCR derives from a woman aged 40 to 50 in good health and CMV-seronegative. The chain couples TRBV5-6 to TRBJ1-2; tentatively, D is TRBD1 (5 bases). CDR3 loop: CASSFGRANYGYTF. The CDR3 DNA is TGTGCCAGCAGCTTCGGCAGGGCAAACTATGGCTACACCTTC.